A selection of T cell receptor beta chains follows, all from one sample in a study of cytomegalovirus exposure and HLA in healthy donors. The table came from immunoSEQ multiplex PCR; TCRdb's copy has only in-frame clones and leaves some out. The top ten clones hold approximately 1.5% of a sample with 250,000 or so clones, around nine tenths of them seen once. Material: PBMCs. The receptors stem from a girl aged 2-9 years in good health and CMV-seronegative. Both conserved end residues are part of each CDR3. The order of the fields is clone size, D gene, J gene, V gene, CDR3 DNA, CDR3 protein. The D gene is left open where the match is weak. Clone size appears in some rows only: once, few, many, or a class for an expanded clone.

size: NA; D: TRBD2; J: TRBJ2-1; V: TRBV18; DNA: TGTGCCAGCTCACCGGGACTAGGGGTCAAGAATGAGCAGTTCTTC; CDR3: CASSPGLGVKNEQFF
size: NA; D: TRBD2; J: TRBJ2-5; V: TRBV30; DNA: TGTGCCTGGAGGTTCGGCGGGGGGGCCTCAGAGACCCAGTACTTC; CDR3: CAWRFGGGASETQYF
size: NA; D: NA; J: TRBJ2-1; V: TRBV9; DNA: TGTGCCAGCAGCGTAGAAATGAGCTCCTACAATGAGCAGTTCTTC; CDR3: CASSVEMSSYNEQFF
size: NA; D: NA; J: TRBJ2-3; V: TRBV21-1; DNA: TGTGCCAGCAGCAAAAATTTACCTTACCTACCCACAGATACGCAGTATTTT; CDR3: CASSKNLPYLPTDTQYF
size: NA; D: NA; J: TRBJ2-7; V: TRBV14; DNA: TGTGCCAGCAGCCAAGAAAGTGACAGACAGTTTTACGAGCAGTACTTC; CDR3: CASSQESDRQFYEQYF
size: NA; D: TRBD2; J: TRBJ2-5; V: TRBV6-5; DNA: TGTGCCAGCAGTGAGTCCGGGAGGGAGACCCAGTACTTC; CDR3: CASSESGRETQYF
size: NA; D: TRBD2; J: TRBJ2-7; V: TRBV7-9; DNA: TGTGCCAGCAGCTTGACTAGCGGCAGGACCTACGAGCAGTACTTC; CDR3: CASSLTSGRTYEQYF
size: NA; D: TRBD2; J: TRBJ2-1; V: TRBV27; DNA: TGTGCCAGCAGTTTGCGGCTAGCGGGAGTCAATGAGCAGTTCTTC; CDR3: CASSLRLAGVNEQFF
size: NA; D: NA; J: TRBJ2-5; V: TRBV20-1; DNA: TGCAGTGCTGAACTAAGAGAGACCCAGTACTTC; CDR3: CSAELRETQYF
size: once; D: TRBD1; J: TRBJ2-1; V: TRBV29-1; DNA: TGCAGCGTTGAGGGGCAGGGGGATGAGCAGTTCTTC; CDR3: CSVEGQGDEQFF
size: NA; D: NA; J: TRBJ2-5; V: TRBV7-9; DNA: TGTGCCAGCAGCCCCCGGGGTAACCAAGAGACCCAGTACTTC; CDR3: CASSPRGNQETQYF
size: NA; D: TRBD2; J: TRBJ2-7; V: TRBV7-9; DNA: TGTGCCAGCAGCTTTGCTAGCGGTAGCGCCGAGCAGTACTTC; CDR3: CASSFASGSAEQYF
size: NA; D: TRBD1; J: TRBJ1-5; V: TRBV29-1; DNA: TGCAGCGTGGCCGGGACAGGGGGCGGAAGCAATCAGCCCCAGCATTTT; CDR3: CSVAGTGGGSNQPQHF
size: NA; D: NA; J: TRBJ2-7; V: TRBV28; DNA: TGTGCCAGAGATATGAAGTGGGGGCCCTACGAGCAGTACTTC; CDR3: CARDMKWGPYEQYF
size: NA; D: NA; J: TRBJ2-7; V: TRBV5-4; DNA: TGTGCCAGCAGCTTGGCCTGGTTTGGCGGGACCTACGAGCAGTACTTC; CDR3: CASSLAWFGGTYEQYF
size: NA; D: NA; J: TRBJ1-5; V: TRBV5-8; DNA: TGTGCCAGCAGCTATTACGTCCGGGGACACCAGAATCAGCCCCAGCATTTT; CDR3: CASSYYVRGHQNQPQHF
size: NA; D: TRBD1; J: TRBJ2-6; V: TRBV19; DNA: TGTGCCAGTAGTATAGCAGGGGGCTTGCTCTCTGGGGCCAACGTCCTGACTTTC; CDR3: CASSIAGGLLSGANVLTF
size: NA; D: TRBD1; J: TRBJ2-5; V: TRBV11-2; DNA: TGTGCCAGCAGCTTCGGACAGGGAAGGTCAGAGACCCAGTACTTC; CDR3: CASSFGQGRSETQYF
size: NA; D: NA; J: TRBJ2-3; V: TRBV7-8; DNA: TGTGCCAGCAGCCCCCAACAGTTAGATACGCAGTATTTT; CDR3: CASSPQQLDTQYF